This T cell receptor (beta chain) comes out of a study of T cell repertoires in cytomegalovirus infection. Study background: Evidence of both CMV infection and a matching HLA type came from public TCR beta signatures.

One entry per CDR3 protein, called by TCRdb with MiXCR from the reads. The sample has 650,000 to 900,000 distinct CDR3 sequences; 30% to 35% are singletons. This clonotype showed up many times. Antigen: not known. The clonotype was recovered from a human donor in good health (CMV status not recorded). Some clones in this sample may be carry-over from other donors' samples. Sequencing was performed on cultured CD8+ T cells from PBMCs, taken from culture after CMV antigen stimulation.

The CDR3 region is CASRVGGKNTEAFF. CDR3 nucleotide sequence: TGTGCCAGCAGGGTAGGAGGGAAGAACACTGAAGCTTTCTTT. V usage is TRBV7-9 and J usage is TRBJ1-1; D is ambiguous. Germline CDR1 is SEHNR and CDR2 is FQNEAQ (reference sequence). The CDR3 contains 14 residues. V gave up 6 bases and J gave up 1 base, with 12 bases separating them.